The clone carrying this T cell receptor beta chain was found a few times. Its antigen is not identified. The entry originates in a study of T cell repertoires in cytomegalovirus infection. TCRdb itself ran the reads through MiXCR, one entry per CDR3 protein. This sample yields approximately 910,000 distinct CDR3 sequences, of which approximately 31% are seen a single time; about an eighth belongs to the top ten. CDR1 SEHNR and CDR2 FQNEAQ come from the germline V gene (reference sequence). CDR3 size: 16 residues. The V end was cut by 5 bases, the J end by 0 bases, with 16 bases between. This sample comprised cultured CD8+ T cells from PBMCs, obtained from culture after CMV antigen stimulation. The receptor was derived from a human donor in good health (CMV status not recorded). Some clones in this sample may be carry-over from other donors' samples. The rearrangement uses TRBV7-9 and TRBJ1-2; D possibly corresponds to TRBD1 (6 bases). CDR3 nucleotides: TGTGCCAGCAGCGGACCGGGACACTTAGCTAACTATGGCTACACCTTC. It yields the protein CASSGPGHLANYGYTF.